Below are 25 T cell receptor beta chains sequenced from a single sample in a study of blood T cell repertoires in COVID-19. Measured with immunoSEQ multiplex PCR; TCRdb has only the in-frame clones, and not every one. The profile shows under 90,000 clones, nearly 80% of them singletons. Input material: peripheral blood. The source of these receptors is a human donor in a cohort sampled during active COVID-19.

The V and J genes are TRBV5-6 and TRBJ1-2; 9 nucleotides match TRBD1. Germline-derived CDR1 and CDR2 are SGHDT and YYEEEE. V was pared by 4 bases and J by 7 bases, with 11 bases of the junction left unmatched. CDR3 length: 15 residues. CDR3: CASSPDTGGWGGYTF. CDR3 nucleotides: TGTGCCAGCAGCCCCGATACAGGGGGCTGGGGTGGCTACACCTTC.

The genes are TRBV7-2 and TRBJ2-5, with D unclear. CDR3 length: 13 amino acids. Germline V gives CDR1 SGHTA, CDR2 FQGNSA. Trimming took off 2 bases at V and 1 base at J, with 5 bases between the two ends. CDR3 nucleotides: TGTGCCAGCAGCTTACGGTTCCAAGAGACCCAGTACTTC. It specifies CASSLRFQETQYF.

This clone has more than one count but fewer than ten. DNA for the CDR3: TGTGCCAGCAGCATAGGACAGGGGAGCACAGATACGCAGTATTTT. It specifies CASSIGQGSTDTQYF. The chain joins TRBV11-2 to TRBJ2-3; 9 bases are shared with TRBD1. With V trimmed by 5 bases and J by 0 bases, 3 bases remained unmatched. The germline CDR1 and CDR2 sequences are SGHAT and FQNNGV. The CDR3 runs to 15 residues.

The chain uses TRBV5-1 and TRBJ1-1; 7 bases are shared with TRBD1. With 3 bases clipped from V and 1 base from J, the junction kept 6 bases outside the gene matches. Germline V gene lookup returns CDR1 SGHRS and CDR2 YFSETQ. The CDR3 consists of 15 residues. The CDR3 DNA sequence: TGCGCCAGCAGCTCGGGGAGACAGGGGAACACTGAAGCTTTCTTT. It codes for CASSSGRQGNTEAFF.

The V and J genes are TRBV6-5 and TRBJ1-5; D is uncertain. The CDR3 runs 13 residues. Germline V gene lookup returns CDR1 MNHEY and CDR2 SVGAGI. V was clipped by 6 bases and J by 0 bases, with 6 bases between them. In nucleotides, the CDR3 is TGTGCCAGCAGGAGGAGTAGCAATCAGCCCCAGCATTTT. Translation: CASRRSSNQPQHF.

The gene calls are TRBV5-6 and TRBJ2-7; 10 bases match TRBD1. In germline, CDR1 is SGHDT, CDR2 YYEEEE. J lost 6 bases, V lost 2 bases, and 8 bases had no gene match. CDR3 length equals 15 residues. The CDR3 loop is CASSFVGTGVLEQYF. The CDR3 DNA follows: TGTGCCAGCAGCTTCGTTGGGACAGGGGTACTCGAGCAGTACTTC.

The chain combines TRBV5-5 with TRBJ1-5; D possibly corresponds to TRBD1 (5 bases). CDR3 length equals 14 residues. The germline V gene has CDR1 SGHKS and CDR2 YYEKEE (reference sequence). Trimming took off 0 bases at V and 1 base at J, with 5 bases between the two ends. The CDR3 region is CASSLEGSNQPQHF. The CDR3 bases are TGTGCCAGCAGCTTGGAGGGGAGCAATCAGCCCCAGCATTTT. Using reference TRBV5-5 and TRBJ1-5 for the parts outside the CDR3, the full variable domain is DAGVTQSPTHLIKTRGQQVTLRCSPISGHKSVSWYQQVLGQGPQFIFQYYEKEERGRGNFPDRFSARQFPNYSSELNVNALLLGDSALYLCASSLEGSNQPQHFGDGTRLSIL.

V usage is TRBV19 and J usage is TRBJ2-4; a possible D gene is TRBD2 (5 bases). Germline V gene lookup returns CDR1 LNHDA and CDR2 SQIVND (reference sequence). Between the trimmed V and J ends, which lost 3 bases and 0 bases, there was a span of 18 bases. This CDR3 is built from 18 residues. The CDR3 DNA reads as TGTGCCAGTAGTATCCGGCGGGCCGTCGGGTTAGCCAAAAACATTCAGTACTTC. Its translation: CASSIRRAVGLAKNIQYF.

The J gene is TRBJ2-3, the V gene TRBV7-3; D may be TRBD2 (7 bases). Germline V gene sequence: CDR1 SGHTA, CDR2 FQGTGA. Trimming took 8 bases from V and 0 from J, leaving 18 bases between them. The CDR3 has 16 amino acids. CDR3 nucleotide sequence: TGTGCCAGCCGAGGGGGGGCGATTTTTAGCACAGATACGCAGTATTTT. Translated: CASRGGAIFSTDTQYF.

The rearrangement links TRBV27 to TRBJ2-7, with 7 bases fitting TRBD2. There are 14 residues in the CDR3. Germline loops: CDR1 MNHEY, CDR2 SMNVEV (reference sequence). Germline trimming cut 7 bases from V and 0 bases from J; bases unmatched to any gene: 6. The chain's CDR3 is CASILGGSSYEQYV. The CDR3 DNA follows: TGTGCCAGCATCCTGGGGGGGAGCTCCTACGAGCAGTACGTC.

This clone showed up just a few times. The rearrangement links TRBV4-3 to TRBJ1-2; tentative D call: TRBD1 (6 bases). V was cut by 1 base and J by 5 bases, with 20 bases left in between. This CDR3 region has 17 residues. Germline V CDR1 and CDR2: LGHNA, YSLEER. The CDR3 DNA follows: TGCGCCAGCAGCCAAGTTGATATATTAGGGGGAAGATATGGCTACACCTTC. Amino acids: CASSQVDILGGRYGYTF.

The rearrangement links TRBV7-9 to TRBJ2-5; 15 bases map to TRBD2. CDR1 is SEHNR and CDR2 is FQNEAQ in the germline V gene (reference sequence). The trim removed 5 bases at V and 5 bases at J, leaving 6 bases unmatched. The CDR3 runs 16 residues. CDR3 DNA: TGTGCCAGCAGCCGGACTAGCGGGAGGGCCGGGGAGACCCAGTACTTC. This codes for CASSRTSGRAGETQYF.

The chain has TRBV6-6 and TRBJ2-1; 7 bases align to TRBD2. Germline CDR1 is MNHNY and CDR2 is SVGAGI (reference sequence). Unmatched junction bases numbered 2, after V lost 0 bases and J lost 0 bases. The length of the CDR3 is 16 residues. The CDR3 sequence is CASSYSRGSSYNEQFF. In DNA, the CDR3 is TGTGCCAGCAGTTACTCTCGCGGGAGCTCCTACAATGAGCAGTTCTTC.

The chain recombines TRBV6-5 with TRBJ1-5; the match to TRBD1 covers 7 bases. Germline CDR1 MNHEY, CDR2 SVGAGI. The V gene end was trimmed by 6 bases and the J gene end by 0 bases; junction bases not matched to a gene: 5. The CDR3 consists of 15 residues. CDR3 residues: CASRGTAYSNQPQHF. CDR3 nucleotide sequence: TGTGCCAGCAGGGGGACAGCGTATAGCAATCAGCCCCAGCATTTT.

The chain has TRBV7-2 and TRBJ2-3; D call uncertain. Germline V gene lookup returns CDR1 SGHTA and CDR2 FQGNSA. V was shortened by 0 bases and J by 0 bases, with 7 bases between the two germline ends. CDR3 size: 15 residues. This CDR3 is CASSLALSSTDTQYF. CDR3 in DNA: TGTGCCAGCAGCTTAGCCCTATCCAGCACAGATACGCAGTATTTT.

This clone was seen once. The chain carries TRBV18 and TRBJ1-4; no definite D call. The ends were cut back, 3 bases at V and 0 bases at J, with 11 bases in the middle. The CDR3 is 16 amino acids. The germline gives CDR1 KGHSH, CDR2 LQKENI. The CDR3 region is CASSPFTVATNEKLFF. As DNA, the CDR3 is TGTGCCAGCTCACCTTTTACAGTTGCAACTAATGAAAAACTGTTTTTT.

The CDR3 coding sequence is TGTGCCATCAGGTCCGACAGCTATAGCAATCAGCCCCAGCATTTT. It is translated as CAIRSDSYSNQPQHF. J is TRBJ1-5 and V is TRBV10-3, with D perhaps TRBD1 (5 bases). Trimming took off 6 bases at V and 0 bases at J, with 12 bases between the two ends. This CDR3 contains 15 residues. CDR1 is ENHRY, CDR2 SYGVKD, per germline.

This clone was seen once. The V and J genes are TRBV30 and TRBJ1-2; a weak D match, TRBD1 (6 bases). The CDR3 length is 14 residues. Germline CDR1 reads GTSNPN; CDR2 reads SVGIG (reference sequence). With 4 bases removed from V and 0 bases from J, the gap between germline ends came to 12 bases. The CDR3 DNA reads TGTGCCTGGACCCGGGACAATACTAACTATGGCTACACCTTC. Translation gives CAWTRDNTNYGYTF.

CDR3: CASSIDRGYEQYF. DNA for the CDR3: TGTGCCAGCAGCATTGACAGGGGTTACGAGCAGTACTTC. The rearrangement joins TRBV7-8 to TRBJ2-7; 8 positions agree with TRBD1. This CDR3 is built from 13 residues. V was clipped by 5 bases and J by 4 bases; unmatched bases: 4. Germline values: CDR1 SGHVS, CDR2 FQNEAQ.

The chain joins TRBV19 to TRBJ2-7; perhaps TRBD2 as D (5 bases). Germline V gives CDR1 LNHDA, CDR2 SQIVND (reference sequence). The CDR3 runs to 12 residues. The V end lost 6 bases, the J end lost 0 bases, and 6 bases lay between the germline ends. CDR3 sequence: CASSSGSYEQYF. The CDR3 coding sequence is TGTGCCAGTAGCAGCGGCTCCTACGAGCAGTACTTC.

J is TRBJ1-1 and V is TRBV27; D is unclear. The CDR3 is 16 amino acids. Looked up from germline, CDR1 is MNHEY and CDR2 is SMNVEV (reference sequence). The V end was cut by 2 bases, the J end by 3 bases, with 16 bases between. CDR3 nucleotide sequence: TGTGCCAGCAGTTTAAGAGGGAGTATGGTTGACACTGAAGCTTTCTTT. Translation gives CASSLRGSMVDTEAFF.

The V and J genes are TRBV7-6 and TRBJ2-1; 7 bases map to TRBD2. CDR3 length equals 18 residues. V lost 3 bases, J lost 7 bases, and 18 bases stayed unmatched. Germline V gene lookup returns CDR1 SGHVS and CDR2 FNYEAQ. The CDR3 here is CASSFDLTSGGRRNEQFF. DNA for the CDR3: TGTGCCAGCAGCTTTGACCTTACTAGTGGCGGGAGAAGGAATGAGCAGTTCTTC. The whole variable domain, remainder taken from reference TRBV7-6 and TRBJ2-1, is GAGVSQSPRYKVTKRGQDVALRCDPISGHVSLYWYRQALGQGPEFLTYFNYEAQQDKSGLPNDRFSAERPEGSISTLTIQRTEQRDSAMYRCASSFDLTSGGRRNEQFFGPGTRLTVL.

This clone was found many times. The DNA of the CDR3 is TGTGCCAGTAGTATACCTAGCGGGAGTACAGATACGCAGTATTTT. It specifies CASSIPSGSTDTQYF. The chain links TRBV19 to TRBJ2-3, with 10 bases fitting TRBD2. Germline-derived CDR1 and CDR2 are LNHDA and SQIVND (reference sequence). Unmatched junction bases numbered 2, after V lost 2 bases and J lost 3 bases. The CDR3 totals 15 residues.

The chain is built from TRBV6-2 or TRBV6-3 and TRBJ2-2; 9 bases line up with TRBD2. The CDR3 has 17 amino acids. V shed 4 bases and J 4 bases; nucleotides not matched to a gene: 10. The V gene's germline CDR1 is MNHEY and CDR2 SVGEGT. CDR3 region: CASSFPREGIRTGELFF. In nucleotides, the CDR3 is TGTGCCAGCAGTTTCCCGCGGGAGGGGATTCGCACCGGGGAGCTGTTTTTT.

J is TRBJ2-1 and V is TRBV5-1; TRBD2 matches at 11 bases. Germline assignment: CDR1 SGHRS and CDR2 YFSETQ. The CDR3 totals 19 residues. The V gene end was trimmed by 4 bases and the J gene end by 0 bases; junction bases not matched to a gene: 12. The DNA for the CDR3 is TGCGCCAGCAGCCCCTACCTGACTAGCGGGACGTACTCCTACAATGAGCAGTTCTTC. Protein sequence: CASSPYLTSGTYSYNEQFF.